Following are 25 T cell receptor beta chains from one sample sequenced in a study of cytomegalovirus exposure and HLA in healthy donors. 60 Vbeta and 13 Jbeta primers were used in PCR. The method was immunoSEQ multiplex PCR; TCRdb's version includes in-frame clones alone and lacks a portion of them. The sample gives fewer than 150,000 clones, roughly 80% of which show up once; 1.2% is in the top ten. Sequencing input: PBMCs. The receptors were gathered from a female donor in good health and CMV-seronegative.

V usage is TRBV28 and J usage is TRBJ1-1; the D is unclear. This CDR3 contains 13 residues. The V gene lost 5 bases and the J gene lost 7 bases, with 14 bases spanning the gap. Germline-derived CDR1 and CDR2 are MDHEN and SYDVKM. The CDR3 reads CASSPSRTGEAFF. CDR3 sequence (DNA): TGTGCCAGCAGTCCGAGTAGGACTGGTGAAGCTTTCTTT.

This clone was recorded a few times. The chain carries TRBV7-9 and TRBJ1-1; D may be TRBD1 (6 bases). CDR1 SEHNR and CDR2 FQNEAQ come from the germline V gene (reference sequence). Trimming took 10 bases from V and 5 from J, leaving 17 bases between them. This CDR3 region has 13 residues. Written as DNA, the CDR3 is TGTGCCACCTCGGAAGGGGGTCGGACTGAAGCTTTCTTT. Translating gives CATSEGGRTEAFF.

This clone was counted only a few times. The rearrangement links TRBV27 to TRBJ1-1, with D hard to call. Per the germline V gene, CDR1 is MNHEY and CDR2 is SMNVEV (reference sequence). Trimming removed 4 bases from V and 0 bases from J, with 15 bases in between. This CDR3 has 16 amino acids. The CDR3 sequence: CASSSDERDLNTEAFF. As DNA, the CDR3 is TGTGCCAGCAGTTCCGATGAGAGAGACTTGAACACTGAAGCTTTCTTT.

This clone was seen more than once but under ten times. The conserved closing phenylalanine or tryptophan is absent in this CDR3, likely reflecting a read error. No DNA is shown, since the ends of the CDR3 on it are uncertain; the CDR3 is the one TCRdb lists. The J gene is TRBJ1-1, the V gene TRBV7-9. The CDR3 has 15 residues if both end residues are counted. CDR1 is SEHNR, CDR2 FQNEAQ, per germline (reference sequence). The CDR3 sequence is CASSLPGGRNTEALV.

The rearrangement joins TRBV6-1 to TRBJ2-7, with D possibly matching TRBD1 (5 bases). There are 13 residues in the CDR3. Germline CDR1 MNHNS, CDR2 SASEGT. Trimming took 7 bases from V and 6 from J, leaving 16 bases between them. Here the CDR3 reads CASTWGSLGEQYF. As DNA, the CDR3 is TGTGCCAGCACATGGGGCAGCCTGGGCGAGCAGTACTTC.

V usage is TRBV6-5 and J usage is TRBJ1-1; D may be TRBD1 (6 bases). From germline, CDR1 is MNHEY and CDR2 SVGAGI. The CDR3 is 14 residues long. Trimming stripped 2 bases from V and 0 bases from J, with 7 bases between. The DNA of the CDR3 is TGTGCCAGCAGTTACAACAGGGTGAACACTGAAGCTTTCTTT. Translation: CASSYNRVNTEAFF.

This clone was picked up one time. J is TRBJ2-4 and V is TRBV6-1; a weak D match, TRBD1 (5 bases). This CDR3 has 14 amino acids. V was clipped by 1 base and J by 5 bases, with 9 bases between them. Germline V gives CDR1 MNHNS, CDR2 SASEGT. CDR3 coding DNA: TGTGCCAGCAGTGAAGGCGACAGCCAAAACATTCAGTACTTC. Encoded protein: CASSEGDSQNIQYF.

V is TRBV7-6 and J is TRBJ2-7; 7 bases line up with TRBD1. The V and J ends lost 5 bases and 3 bases, in that order; junction bases with no gene match: 10. The CDR3 sequence is 15 residues long. CDR1 and CDR2 (germline): SGHVS, FNYEAQ. The CDR3 loop reads CASSPLLTGSYEQYF. The CDR3, as DNA: TGTGCCAGCAGCCCCCTGTTGACAGGGAGCTACGAGCAGTACTTC.

This rearrangement joins TRBV28 to TRBJ2-3; the D gene is possibly TRBD2 (6 bases). Germline V gene lookup returns CDR1 MDHEN and CDR2 SYDVKM. Trimming cost V 3 bases and J 2 bases, with 12 bases left between them. This CDR3 is built from 15 residues. The DNA for the CDR3 is TGTGCCAGCAGTTTCCGAGGGAGGTCCACAGATACGCAGTATTTT. It translates to CASSFRGRSTDTQYF.

This clone was counted a few times. This sequence joins TRBV6-5 and TRBJ1-5; D remains ambiguous. The germline V gene encodes CDR1 MNHEY and CDR2 SVGAGI. The CDR3 extends over 16 amino acids. V lost 2 bases to trimming and J lost 0 bases, with 11 bases between them. CDR3 bases: TGTGCCAGCAGTTACGGTGGAGCTCATAGCAATCAGCCCCAGCATTTT. It yields the protein CASSYGGAHSNQPQHF.

The V gene is TRBV6-5, the J gene TRBJ2-4, with 8 bases that match TRBD1. The CDR3 loop spans 16 amino acids. Germline V CDR1 and CDR2: MNHEY, SVGAGI. V was clipped by 4 bases and J by 8 bases; unmatched bases: 13. This CDR3 is CASSSTIGTGSDIQYF. The CDR3 nucleotides are TGTGCCAGCAGTTCAACCATCGGGACAGGATCTGACATTCAGTACTTC.

The CDR3 DNA reads TGTGCCAGTAGTCCCCCCCCAGGCATGAACACTGAAGCTTTCTTT. It specifies CASSPPPGMNTEAFF. This sequence joins TRBV19 and TRBJ1-1; no clear D. Deletions cut 5 bases from V and 0 bases from J, with 13 bases between. CDR1 is LNHDA, CDR2 SQIVND, per germline (reference sequence). The CDR3 is made up of 15 amino acids.

CDR3 in amino acids: CASRPGQGFNEQFF. The CDR3 DNA is TGTGCCAGCAGACCGGGACAGGGATTCAATGAGCAGTTCTTC. The chain couples TRBV28 to TRBJ2-1; 9 bases align to TRBD1. CDR3 length: 14 residues. Per germline, CDR1 MDHEN and CDR2 SYDVKM. J was trimmed by 6 bases and V by 6 bases; bases with no gene match: 6.

The CDR3 bases are TGTGCCAGCAGCTCCCAAGTGGGGACAGGGCTTGTCGCCCAGTTCTTC. Translated: CASSSQVGTGLVAQFF. The chain uses TRBV7-9 and TRBJ2-1; 9 bases fit TRBD1. This CDR3 comprises 16 residues. From germline, CDR1 is SEHNR and CDR2 FQNEAQ (reference sequence). Trimming at V came to 4 bases and at J to 13 bases, leaving 17 bases not matched to a gene.

The chain combines TRBV7-9 with TRBJ2-3; 12 positions agree with TRBD2. Trimming cost V 1 base and J 3 bases; bases outside gene matches: 5. The CDR3 length is 17 residues. Looked up from germline, CDR1 is SEHNR and CDR2 is FQNEAQ (reference sequence). This CDR3 is CASSLGASGRATDTQYF. CDR3 DNA: TGTGCCAGCAGCTTAGGGGCTAGCGGGAGGGCAACAGATACGCAGTATTTT. Variable domain in full (rest from reference TRBV7-9 and TRBJ2-3): DTGVSQNPRHKITKRGQNVTFRCDPISEHNRLYWYRQTLGQGPEFLTYFQNEAQLEKSRLLSDRFSAERPKGSFSTLEIQRTEQGDSAMYLCASSLGASGRATDTQYFGPGTRLTVL.

The chain joins TRBV14 to TRBJ1-1, with 7 bases that match TRBD1. Unmatched junction bases numbered 3, after V lost 4 bases and J lost 4 bases. In germline, CDR1 is SGHDN, CDR2 FVKESK. The CDR3 has 13 residues. The CDR3 loop reads CASSLNRGTEAFF. The CDR3 DNA sequence: TGTGCCAGCAGCCTAAACAGGGGCACTGAAGCTTTCTTT. Using reference TRBV14 and TRBJ1-1 for the parts outside the CDR3, the full variable domain is EAGVTQFPSHSVIEKGQTVTLRCDPISGHDNLYWYRRVMGKEIKFLLHFVKESKQDESGMPNNRFLAERTGGTYSTLKVQPAELEDSGVYFCASSLNRGTEAFFGQGTRLTVV.

The chain has TRBV15 and TRBJ2-7; 9 bases align to TRBD1. Trimming removed 1 base from V and 4 bases from J; junction bases left unmatched: 5. The CDR3 extends over 15 amino acids. CDR1 and CDR2 from the germline V gene are LNHNV and YYDKDF (reference sequence). The CDR3 loop is CATSRVTGTGYEQYF. The CDR3 nucleotides are TGTGCCACCAGCAGAGTCACCGGGACAGGGTACGAGCAGTACTTC.

This chain uses TRBV15 with TRBJ1-3, with a tentative D call TRBD1 (5 bases). The germline V gene encodes CDR1 LNHNV and CDR2 YYDKDF (reference sequence). This CDR3 region has 15 residues. V was cut by 1 base and J by 1 base, with 8 bases left in between. CDR3: CATSRGTRSGNTIYF. The CDR3 DNA follows: TGTGCCACCAGCAGAGGGACACGGTCTGGAAACACCATATATTTT.

This chain uses TRBV11-2 with TRBJ2-1; the match to TRBD2 covers 11 bases. V lost 1 base, J lost 8 bases, and 4 bases stayed unmatched. Germline CDR1 and CDR2: SGHAT and FQNNGV. This CDR3 contains 15 residues. In DNA form, the CDR3 reads TGTGCCAGCAGCTTAGGACTAGCGGGAATGTATGAGCAGTTCTTC. This translates into CASSLGLAGMYEQFF.

J is TRBJ2-6 and V is TRBV6-4, with D possibly matching TRBD2 (6 bases). Germline loops: CDR1 MRHNA, CDR2 SNTAGT. V was cut by 5 bases and J by 4 bases, with 12 bases left in between. This CDR3 spans 15 amino acids. The CDR3 region has the DNA TGTGCCAGCAGTTCAGGAGGAGGGGGGGCCAACGTCCTGACTTTC. Protein product: CASSSGGGGANVLTF.

The V gene is TRBV20-1, the J gene TRBJ2-1, with D perhaps matching TRBD1 (6 bases). Per germline, CDR1 DFQATT and CDR2 SNEGSKA (reference sequence). This CDR3 contains 11 residues. V was pared by 3 bases and J by 15 bases, with 15 bases between. The CDR3 nucleotides are TGCAGTGCTAGCTATTACGGGACACCGTTCTTC. Its protein product is CSASYYGTPFF.

The V gene is TRBV5-1, the J gene TRBJ2-5, with D possibly being TRBD1 (6 bases). V dropped 4 bases and J dropped 2 bases, with 12 bases sitting between them. This CDR3 is 14 amino acids long. Germline assignment: CDR1 SGHRS and CDR2 YFSETQ. The CDR3 coding sequence is TGCGCCAGCAGCATCCGGGACACACAAGAGACCCAGTACTTC. It is translated as CASSIRDTQETQYF.

Notes on this clone: Other DNA sequences in this specimen translate into the identical CDR3. J is TRBJ1-1 and V is TRBV2; no reliable D call. V was trimmed by 4 bases and J by 1 base, leaving 7 bases between them. Germline V gene lookup returns CDR1 SNHLY and CDR2 FYNNEI. The CDR3 is 13 amino acids. The CDR3: CASSGRGNTEAFF. For the CDR3, the DNA is TGTGCCAGCAGTGGACGGGGGAACACTGAAGCTTTCTTT.

This clone appeared a few times. This chain connects TRBV2 to TRBJ1-2; 8 bases map to TRBD1. The J segment lost 6 bases and the V segment lost 5 bases, leaving 2 bases of the junction unmatched. Germline CDR1 and CDR2: SNHLY and FYNNEI. The CDR3 loop spans 12 amino acids. The CDR3 bases are TGTGCCAGCAGTTCGGACAGGGATGGCTACACCTTC. It yields the protein CASSSDRDGYTF.

This chain connects TRBV7-9 to TRBJ1-2; D may be TRBD1 (5 bases). Trimming left V 1 base short and J 2 bases short, with 11 bases between. In germline, CDR1 is SEHNR, CDR2 FQNEAQ (reference sequence). The CDR3 covers 15 residues. The CDR3 sequence is CASSLELGQNYGYTF. The CDR3 region has the DNA TGTGCCAGCAGCTTAGAGTTGGGGCAAAACTATGGCTACACCTTC.